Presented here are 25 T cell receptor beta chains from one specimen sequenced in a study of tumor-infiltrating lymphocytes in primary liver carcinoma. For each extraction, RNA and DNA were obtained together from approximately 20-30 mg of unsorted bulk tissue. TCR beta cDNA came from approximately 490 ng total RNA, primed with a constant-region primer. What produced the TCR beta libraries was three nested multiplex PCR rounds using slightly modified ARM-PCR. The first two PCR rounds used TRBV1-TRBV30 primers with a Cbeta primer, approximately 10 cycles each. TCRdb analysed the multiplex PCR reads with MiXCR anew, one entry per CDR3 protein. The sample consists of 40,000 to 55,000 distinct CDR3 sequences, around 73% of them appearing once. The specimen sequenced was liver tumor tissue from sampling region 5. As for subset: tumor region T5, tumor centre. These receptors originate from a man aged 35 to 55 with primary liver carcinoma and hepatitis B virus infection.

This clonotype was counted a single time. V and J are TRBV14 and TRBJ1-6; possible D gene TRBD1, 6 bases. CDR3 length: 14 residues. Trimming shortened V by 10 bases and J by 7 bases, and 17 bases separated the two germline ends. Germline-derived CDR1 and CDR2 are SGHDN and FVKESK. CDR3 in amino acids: CANSHSGENSPLHF. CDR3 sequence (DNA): TGTGCCAATAGCCATTCAGGGGAAAATTCACCCCTCCACTTT.

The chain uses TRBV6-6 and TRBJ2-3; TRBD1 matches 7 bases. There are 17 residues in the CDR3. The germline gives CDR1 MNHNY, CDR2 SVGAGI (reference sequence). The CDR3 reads CVISYSPGQAYTDTQYF. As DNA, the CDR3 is TGTGTCATCAGTTATTCTCCCGGACAGGCGTACACAGATACGCAGTATTTT.

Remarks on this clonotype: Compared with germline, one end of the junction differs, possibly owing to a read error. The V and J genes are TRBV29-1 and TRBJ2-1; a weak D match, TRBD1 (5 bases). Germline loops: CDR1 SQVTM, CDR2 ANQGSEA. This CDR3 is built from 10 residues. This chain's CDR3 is CNVLDSEQSF. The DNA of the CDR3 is TGCAATGTTCTCGACAGCGAGCAGTCCTTC.

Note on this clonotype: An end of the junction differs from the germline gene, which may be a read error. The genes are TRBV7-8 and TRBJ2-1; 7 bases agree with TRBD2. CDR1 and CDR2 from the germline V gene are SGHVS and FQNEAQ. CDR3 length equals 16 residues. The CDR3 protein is CASSLTGGRSYSEQSF. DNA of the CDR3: TGTGCCAGCAGCTTAACCGGCGGGAGAAGTTACAGTGAGCAGTCCTTC.

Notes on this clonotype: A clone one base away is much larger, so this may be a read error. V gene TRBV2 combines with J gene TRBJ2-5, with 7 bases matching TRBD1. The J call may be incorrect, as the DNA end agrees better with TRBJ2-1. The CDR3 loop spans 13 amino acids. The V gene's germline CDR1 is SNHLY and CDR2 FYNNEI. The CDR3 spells CASRRDSQETQFF. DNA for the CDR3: TGTGCCAGCAGGAGGGACAGCCAAGAGACCCAGTTCTTC.

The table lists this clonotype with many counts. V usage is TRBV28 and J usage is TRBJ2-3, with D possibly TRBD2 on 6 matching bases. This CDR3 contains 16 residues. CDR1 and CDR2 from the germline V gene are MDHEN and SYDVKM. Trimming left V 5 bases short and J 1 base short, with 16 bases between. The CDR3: CASSRRPVAGTDTQYF. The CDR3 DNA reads TGTGCCAGCAGTCGTCGACCCGTAGCGGGCACAGATACGCAGTATTTT.

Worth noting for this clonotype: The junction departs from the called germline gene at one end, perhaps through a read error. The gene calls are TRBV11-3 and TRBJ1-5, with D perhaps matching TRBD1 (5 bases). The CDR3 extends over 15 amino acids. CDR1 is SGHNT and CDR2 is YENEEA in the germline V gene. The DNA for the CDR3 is TGTGCCAGCAGTTTAGATCTGGGGGTGACTCAGCCCCACCATTTT. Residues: CASSLDLGVTQPHHF. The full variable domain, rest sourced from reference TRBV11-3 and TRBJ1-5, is EAGVVQSPRYKIIEKKQPVAFWCNPISGHNTLYWYLQNLGQGPELLIRYENEEAVDDSQLPKDRFSAERLKGVDSTLKIQPAELGDSAVYLCASSLDLGVTQPHHFGDGTRLSIL.

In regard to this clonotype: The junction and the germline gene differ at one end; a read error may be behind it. The DNA for the CDR3 is TGCAGCGCTTTTCCCCAACAGGGGGGACAAGAGACCCAGTATTTC. Translated: CSAFPQQGGQETQYF. The chain combines TRBV20-1 with TRBJ2-5; 8 nucleotides line up with TRBD1. Germline loops: CDR1 DFQATT, CDR2 SNEGSKA (reference sequence). The CDR3 loop spans 15 amino acids.

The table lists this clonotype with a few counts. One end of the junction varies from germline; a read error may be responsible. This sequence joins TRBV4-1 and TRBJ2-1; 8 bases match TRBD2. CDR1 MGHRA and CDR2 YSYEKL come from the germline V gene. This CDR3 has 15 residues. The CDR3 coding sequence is TGCGCCAGCAACCCTCTTAGCGGGATTCACAACGAGCAGTTCTTC. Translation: CASNPLSGIHNEQFF.

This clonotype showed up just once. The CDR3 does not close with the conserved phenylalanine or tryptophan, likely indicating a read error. The CDR3 reads CASSHTDTQYS. CDR3 nucleotides: TGCGCCAGTAGTCACACAGATACGCAGTATTCT. The chain uses TRBV10-2 and TRBJ2-3; no reliable D call. Trimming left V 9 bases short and J 2 bases short, with 6 bases between. CDR3 length equals 11 residues. Germline V gene data show CDR1 as WSHSY and CDR2 as SAAADI.

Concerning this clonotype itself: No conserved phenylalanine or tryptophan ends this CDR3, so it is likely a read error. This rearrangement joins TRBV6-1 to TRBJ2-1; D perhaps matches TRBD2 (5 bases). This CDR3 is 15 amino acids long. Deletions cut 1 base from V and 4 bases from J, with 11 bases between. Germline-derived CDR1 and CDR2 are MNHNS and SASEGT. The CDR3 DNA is TGTGCCAGCAGTGAAGAAGCGGAAAGATACAATGAGCAGTTCTTA. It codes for CASSEEAERYNEQFL.

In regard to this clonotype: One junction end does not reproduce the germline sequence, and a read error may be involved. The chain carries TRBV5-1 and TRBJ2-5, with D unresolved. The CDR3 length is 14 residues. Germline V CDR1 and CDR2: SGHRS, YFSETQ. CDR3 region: CANSPRSRRETQYF. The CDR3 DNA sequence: TGTGCCAACAGCCCCCGTTCCAGGAGAGAGACCCAGTACTTC.

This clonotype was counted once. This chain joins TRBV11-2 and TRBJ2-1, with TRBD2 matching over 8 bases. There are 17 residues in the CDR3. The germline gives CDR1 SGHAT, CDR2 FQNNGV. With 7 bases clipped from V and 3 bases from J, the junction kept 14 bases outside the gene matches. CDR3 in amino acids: CASTLDRGGRLYNEQFF. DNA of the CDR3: TGTGCCAGCACTTTAGATAGGGGCGGGAGGCTCTACAATGAGCAGTTCTTC.

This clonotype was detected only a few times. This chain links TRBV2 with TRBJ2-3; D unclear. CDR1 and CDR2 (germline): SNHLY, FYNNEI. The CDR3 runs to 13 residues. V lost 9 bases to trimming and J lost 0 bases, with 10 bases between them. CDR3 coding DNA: TGTGCCAGTAGAGTGGACAGCACAGATACGCAGTATTTT. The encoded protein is CASRVDSTDTQYF.

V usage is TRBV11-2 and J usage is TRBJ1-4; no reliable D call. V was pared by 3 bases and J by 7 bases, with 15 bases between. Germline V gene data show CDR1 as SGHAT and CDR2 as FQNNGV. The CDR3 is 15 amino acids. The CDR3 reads CASSLGPTRVEKLFF. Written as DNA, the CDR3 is TGTGCCAGCAGCTTGGGCCCGACAAGGGTTGAAAAACTGTTTTTT.

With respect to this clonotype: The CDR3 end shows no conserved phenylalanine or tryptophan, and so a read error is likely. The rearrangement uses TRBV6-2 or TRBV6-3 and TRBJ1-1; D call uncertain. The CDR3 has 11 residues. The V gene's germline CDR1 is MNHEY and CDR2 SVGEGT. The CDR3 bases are TGTACCAGCACCCAAGGCACTGAAGCTTTCTAT. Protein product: CTSTQGTEAFY.

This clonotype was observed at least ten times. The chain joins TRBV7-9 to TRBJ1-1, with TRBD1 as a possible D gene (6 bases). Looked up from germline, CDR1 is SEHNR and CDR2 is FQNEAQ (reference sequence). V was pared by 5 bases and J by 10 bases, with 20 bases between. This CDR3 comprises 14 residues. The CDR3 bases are TGTGCCAGCAGCCTCAATCAGGGGAGTATTAGAGCTTTCTTT. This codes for CASSLNQGSIRAFF.

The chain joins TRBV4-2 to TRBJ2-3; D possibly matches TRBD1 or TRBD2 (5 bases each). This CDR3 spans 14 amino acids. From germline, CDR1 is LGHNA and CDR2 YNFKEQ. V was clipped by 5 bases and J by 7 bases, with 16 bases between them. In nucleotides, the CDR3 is TGTGCCAGCAGCTCTGAGGGGCCACACAATACGCAGTATTTT. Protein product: CASSSEGPHNTQYF.

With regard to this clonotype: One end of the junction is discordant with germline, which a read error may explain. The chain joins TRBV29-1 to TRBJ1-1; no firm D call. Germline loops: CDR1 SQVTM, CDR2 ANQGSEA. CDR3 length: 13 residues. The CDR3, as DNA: TGCAGCGTTGAAACAGACATGAACACTGAAGCTCTCTTT. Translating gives CSVETDMNTEALF.

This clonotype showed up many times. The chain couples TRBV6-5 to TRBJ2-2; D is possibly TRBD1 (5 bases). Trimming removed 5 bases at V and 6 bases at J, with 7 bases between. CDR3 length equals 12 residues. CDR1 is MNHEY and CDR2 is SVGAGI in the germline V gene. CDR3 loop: CASSQGAGELFF. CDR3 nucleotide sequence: TGTGCCAGCAGTCAAGGGGCCGGGGAGCTGTTTTTT.

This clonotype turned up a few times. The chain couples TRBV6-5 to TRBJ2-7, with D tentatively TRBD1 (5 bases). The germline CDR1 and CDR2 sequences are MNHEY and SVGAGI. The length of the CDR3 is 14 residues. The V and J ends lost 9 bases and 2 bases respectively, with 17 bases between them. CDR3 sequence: CASRLMTATYEQYF. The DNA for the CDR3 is TGTGCCAGTAGGCTGATGACAGCTACCTACGAGCAGTACTTC.

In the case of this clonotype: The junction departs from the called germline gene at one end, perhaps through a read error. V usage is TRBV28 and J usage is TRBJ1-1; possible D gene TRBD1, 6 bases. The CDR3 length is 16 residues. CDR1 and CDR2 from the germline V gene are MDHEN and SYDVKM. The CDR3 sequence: CASSPLGQSMNTVAFF. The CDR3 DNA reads TGTGCCAGCAGTCCACTTGGACAGAGTATGAACACTGTAGCTTTCTTT.

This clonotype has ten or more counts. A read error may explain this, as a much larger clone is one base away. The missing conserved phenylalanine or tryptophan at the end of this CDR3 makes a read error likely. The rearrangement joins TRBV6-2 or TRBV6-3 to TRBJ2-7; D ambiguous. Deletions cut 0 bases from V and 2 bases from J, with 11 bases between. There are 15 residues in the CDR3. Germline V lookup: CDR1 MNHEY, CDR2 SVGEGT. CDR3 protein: CASSYSERSTYEQYL. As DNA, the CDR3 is TGTGCCAGCAGTTACTCGGAAAGGTCGACCTACGAGCAGTACCTC.

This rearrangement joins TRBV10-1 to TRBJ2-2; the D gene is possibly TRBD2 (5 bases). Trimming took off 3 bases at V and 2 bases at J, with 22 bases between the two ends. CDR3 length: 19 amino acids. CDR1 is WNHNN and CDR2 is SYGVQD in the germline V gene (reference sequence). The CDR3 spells CASSELSGSGGSNTGELFF. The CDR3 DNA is TGCGCCAGCAGTGAACTATCGGGGTCAGGAGGAAGTAACACCGGGGAGCTGTTTTTT.

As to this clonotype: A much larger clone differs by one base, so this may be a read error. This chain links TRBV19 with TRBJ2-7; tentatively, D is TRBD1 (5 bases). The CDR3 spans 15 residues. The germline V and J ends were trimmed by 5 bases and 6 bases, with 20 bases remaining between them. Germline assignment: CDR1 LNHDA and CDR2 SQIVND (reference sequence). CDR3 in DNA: TGTGCCAGTAGTTCCGGTGGGGCTAGTATTTTCGAGCAGTACTTC. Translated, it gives CASSSGGASIFEQYF.